This T cell receptor (beta chain) originates from a study of blood T cell repertoires in COVID-19. In the study overall: Researchers got acute and convalescent COVID-19 samples from the United States, Italy and Spain. Sources were T cells, B-cell-depleted T cells, or PBMCs; the material itself was cDNA or gDNA.

The CDR3 spans 13 residues. Germline assignment: CDR1 ENHRY and CDR2 SYGVKD. The trim removed 10 bases at V and 2 bases at J, leaving 6 bases unmatched. In the authors' methods: Cell counts per sample came from amplifying reference gene primers. Assay: immunoSEQ multiplex PCR; the TCRdb copy retains only in-frame clones and omits some. The DNA was the basis for D and trimming; V, J and clone size are from that table. The sample lists roughly 230,000 clones, approximately 85% seen once, with about 0.65% in the top ten. The chain employs TRBV10-3 and TRBJ2-7; 9 nucleotides align to TRBD2. The sequence was obtained from a human donor in a cohort sampled during active COVID-19. The sample consisted of peripheral blood. CDR3 protein: CANKPSGAYEQYF. DNA of the CDR3: TGTGCCAACAAACCTAGCGGGGCCTACGAGCAGTACTTC.